The 20 T cell receptor beta chains below were found in one sample sequenced in a study of T cell repertoires in cytomegalovirus infection. Via MiXCR, TCRdb re-called the reads, giving one row per CDR3 protein. The sample has about 680,000 distinct CDR3 sequences, more than 20% seen once; the top ten hold 7% to 9%. Sequencing input: CD8+ T cells from PBMCs. These receptor sequences come from a human donor in good health (CMV status not recorded). Some clones in this sample may be carry-over from other donors' samples.

This chain joins TRBV7-3 and TRBJ2-1; 7 positions agree with TRBD2. The V gene end was trimmed by 2 bases and the J gene end by 5 bases; junction bases not matched to a gene: 9. From germline, CDR1 is SGHTA and CDR2 FQGTGA. This CDR3 contains 16 residues. CDR3 sequence (DNA): TGTGCCAGCAGCTTAGTGTCTAGCGGACATAACAATGAGCAGTTCTTC. Translated, it gives CASSLVSSGHNNEQFF.

This chain joins TRBV19 and TRBJ1-1; D unresolved. The CDR3 loop spans 13 amino acids. Trimming took 3 bases from V and 6 from J, leaving 11 bases between them. Germline loops: CDR1 LNHDA, CDR2 SQIVND (reference sequence). The CDR3, as DNA: TGTGCCAGTAGTATTCGGCCTGCGGCTGAAGCTTTCTTT. This sequence encodes CASSIRPAAEAFF.

This chain joins TRBV12-5 and TRBJ1-6, with 7 positions matching TRBD1. Germline loops: CDR1 LGHNT, CDR2 FRNRAP. The trim removed 0 bases at V and 0 bases at J, leaving 5 bases unmatched. The CDR3 is made up of 18 amino acids. The CDR3 DNA is TGTGCTAGTGGTTTGGTAACTCGGGACAGCTCCTATAATTCACCCCTCCACTTT. This encodes CASGLVTRDSSYNSPLHF. The full variable domain, with the rest looked up from reference TRBV12-5 and TRBJ1-6, is DARVTQTPRHKVTEMGQEVTMRCQPILGHNTVFWYRQTMMQGLELLAYFRNRAPLDDSGMPKDRFSAEMPDATLATLKIQPSEPRDSAVYFCASGLVTRDSSYNSPLHFGNGTRLTVT.

There are a few counts of this clonotype. This rearrangement joins TRBV10-3 to TRBJ1-2, with D possibly being TRBD1 (5 bases). The germline V gene has CDR1 ENHRY and CDR2 SYGVKD. V was shortened by 8 bases and J by 8 bases, with 15 bases between the two germline ends. The CDR3 totals 12 residues. The CDR3 region has the DNA TGTGCCATCCCATCGGGACCCAGAGGCTACACCTTC. Translated, it gives CAIPSGPRGYTF.

The chain employs TRBV10-3 and TRBJ2-1; 10 bases match TRBD1. V was pared by 6 bases and J by 5 bases, with 13 bases of the junction left unmatched. CDR1 ENHRY and CDR2 SYGVKD come from the germline V gene. CDR3 size: 17 residues. CDR3: CAIRGPSGDRGNNEQFF. CDR3 DNA: TGTGCCATCAGAGGGCCCAGCGGGGACAGGGGTAACAATGAGCAGTTCTTC.

The chain combines TRBV18 with TRBJ2-7; the match to TRBD1 covers 9 bases. The CDR3 contains 18 residues. Germline V gene lookup returns CDR1 KGHSH and CDR2 LQKENI. Unmatched junction bases numbered 21, after V lost 6 bases and J lost 6 bases. CDR3 loop: CASSPWDREGSKMGEQYF. The CDR3 nucleotides read TGTGCCAGCTCGCCCTGGGACAGGGAGGGATCGAAAATGGGCGAGCAGTACTTC.

Of note for this clonotype: This may be a read error: a much more frequent sequence differs by one nucleotide. The CDR3 region has the DNA TGTGCCAGCAACCCCACTAGCGGGGCGAACACCGGGGAGCTGTTTTTT. Translation: CASNPTSGANTGELFF. The rearrangement uses TRBV7-4 and TRBJ2-2; 10 bases fit TRBD2. Trimming at V came to 7 bases and at J to 0 bases, leaving 5 bases not matched to a gene. Germline CDR1 SGHVT, CDR2 SQSDAQ. CDR3 length equals 16 residues.

This clonotype was seen ten or more times. The chain uses TRBV14 and TRBJ2-5; 8 bases align to TRBD1. J lost 2 bases, V lost 4 bases, and 3 bases had no gene match. The CDR3 length is 14 residues. Germline V CDR1 and CDR2: SGHDN, FVKESK. CDR3 in DNA: TGTGCCAGCAGCCCCAGGGGGCAACAAGAGACCCAGTACTTC. Protein product: CASSPRGQQETQYF.

The chain has TRBV28 and TRBJ1-5, with D uncertain. Germline V gene lookup returns CDR1 MDHEN and CDR2 SYDVKM. V was shortened by 6 bases and J by 1 base, with 7 bases between the two germline ends. The CDR3 contains 13 residues. The CDR3 region is CASRGLSNQPQHF. CDR3 in DNA: TGTGCCAGCAGGGGCCTGAGCAATCAGCCCCAGCATTTT.

V usage is TRBV20-1 and J usage is TRBJ2-2; possibly TRBD2 for D (6 bases). The germline V and J ends were trimmed by 5 bases and 6 bases, with 13 bases remaining between them. Looked up from germline, CDR1 is DFQATT and CDR2 is SNEGSKA (reference sequence). The CDR3 totals 13 residues. This CDR3 is CSAPTREAGELFF. CDR3 in DNA: TGCAGTGCTCCAACTAGGGAGGCCGGGGAGCTGTTTTTT.

The V and J genes are TRBV29-1 and TRBJ1-2, with D tentatively TRBD1 (5 bases). Between the trimmed V and J ends, which lost 6 bases and 2 bases, there was a span of 16 bases. Germline values: CDR1 SQVTM, CDR2 ANQGSEA. There are 14 residues in the CDR3. The CDR3, as DNA: TGCAGCGTGACGCCAGGGCTCCCAAACTATGGCTACACCTTC. It is translated as CSVTPGLPNYGYTF.

This clonotype occurred a few times. V gene TRBV7-2 combines with J gene TRBJ2-1; unclear D gene. Germline V CDR1 and CDR2: SGHTA, FQGNSA. The CDR3 length is 12 residues. The ends were cut back, 0 bases at V and 8 bases at J, with 5 bases in the middle. The CDR3 DNA reads TGTGCCAGCAGCTTAGCGAGTTATGAGCAGTTCTTC. This translates into CASSLASYEQFF.

In its sample, this clonotype was seen many times. The chain employs TRBV7-9 and TRBJ1-5; 7 positions agree with TRBD1. V shed 0 bases and J 0 bases; nucleotides not matched to a gene: 11. Germline loops: CDR1 SEHNR, CDR2 FQNEAQ (reference sequence). CDR3 size: 19 residues. CDR3: CASSLAGGTEKYSNQPQHF. The CDR3 DNA is TGTGCCAGCAGCTTAGCGGGGGGGACAGAAAAGTATAGCAATCAGCCCCAGCATTTT.

This clonotype occurred a few times. V gene TRBV9 combines with J gene TRBJ1-5; no reliable D call. The CDR3 consists of 14 residues. Looked up from germline, CDR1 is SGDLS and CDR2 is YYNGEE. The V gene lost 3 bases and the J gene lost 3 bases, with 10 bases spanning the gap. CDR3 coding DNA: TGTGCCAGCAGCGGAGGCGGGTACAATCAGCCCCAGCATTTT. This encodes CASSGGGYNQPQHF.

This clonotype has ten or more counts. This CDR3 is CASIISGTQYF. The CDR3 coding sequence is TGTGCCAGCATAATTTCCGGGACTCAGTATTTT. V and J are TRBV7-8 and TRBJ2-3; D might be TRBD2 (6 bases). Germline V gene lookup returns CDR1 SGHVS and CDR2 FQNEAQ. The length of the CDR3 is 11 residues. Trimming cost V 7 bases and J 12 bases, with 14 bases left between them. Looking up the rest from reference TRBV7-8 and TRBJ2-3 gives the full variable domain: GAGVSQSPRYKVAKRGQDVALRCDPISGHVSLFWYQQALGQGPEFLTYFQNEAQLDKSGLPSDRFFAERPEGSVSTLKIQRTQQEDSAVYLCASIISGTQYFGPGTRLTVL.

A remark on this clonotype: The junction departs from germline at one end; a sequencing error may be responsible. The chain employs TRBV7-7 and TRBJ2-7, with 8 bases fitting TRBD1. CDR1 is SSHAT, CDR2 FNYEAQ, per germline (reference sequence). CDR3 length: 16 amino acids. The CDR3 bases are TGTGCTAGCAGCTTAGTTACCCCAGGACAGGGCTACGAGCAGTACTTC. Residues: CASSLVTPGQGYEQYF.

The J gene is TRBJ2-7, the V gene TRBV5-5; no clear D. This CDR3 spans 13 amino acids. Germline assignment: CDR1 SGHKS and CDR2 YYEKEE (reference sequence). V lost 4 bases, J lost 2 bases, and 10 bases lay in between. The CDR3 sequence: CASSASETYEQYF. CDR3 DNA: TGTGCCAGCAGCGCCAGCGAGACCTACGAGCAGTACTTC.

The gene calls are TRBV28 and TRBJ2-7, with 7 bases fitting TRBD1. The CDR3 sequence is 16 residues long. With 5 bases clipped from V and 3 bases from J, the junction kept 13 bases outside the gene matches. Looked up from germline, CDR1 is MDHEN and CDR2 is SYDVKM. The CDR3 spells CASSPVKGQLFYEQYF. In nucleotides, the CDR3 is TGTGCCAGCAGTCCCGTTAAGGGACAGCTTTTCTACGAGCAGTACTTC.

This chain joins TRBV29-1 and TRBJ1-1; 7 nucleotides align to TRBD1. The CDR3 consists of 17 residues. The germline gives CDR1 SQVTM, CDR2 ANQGSEA. J lost 1 base, V lost 0 bases, and 11 bases had no gene match. Here the CDR3 DNA reads TGCAGCGTTGAAGAGAAGGGAGGGGGCGGGAGGAACACTGAAGCTTTCTTT. Its translation: CSVEEKGGGGRNTEAFF.

This clonotype was seen more than once but under ten times. This chain uses TRBV7-8 with TRBJ1-1; a possible D gene is TRBD1 (5 bases). Deletions cut 3 bases from V and 1 base from J, with 12 bases between. Germline lookup yields CDR1 SGHVS and CDR2 FQNEAQ. This CDR3 has 15 amino acids. This CDR3 reads CASSFDWGGNTEAFF. In DNA form, the CDR3 reads TGTGCCAGCAGCTTTGACTGGGGCGGGAACACTGAAGCTTTCTTT. Full variable domain (outside the CDR3, taken from reference TRBV7-8 and TRBJ1-1): GAGVSQSPRYKVAKRGQDVALRCDPISGHVSLFWYQQALGQGPEFLTYFQNEAQLDKSGLPSDRFFAERPEGSVSTLKIQRTQQEDSAVYLCASSFDWGGNTEAFFGQGTRLTVV.